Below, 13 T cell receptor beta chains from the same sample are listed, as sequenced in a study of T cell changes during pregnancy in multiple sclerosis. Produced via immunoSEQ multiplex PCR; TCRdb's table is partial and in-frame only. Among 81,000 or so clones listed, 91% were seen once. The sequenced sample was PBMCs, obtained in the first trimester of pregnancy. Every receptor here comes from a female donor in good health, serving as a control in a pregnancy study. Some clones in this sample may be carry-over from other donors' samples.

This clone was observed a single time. The CDR3 DNA sequence: TGCAGCGTTGAAATGCAGGGGGCGAAGGGCTACACCTTC. Residues: CSVEMQGAKGYTF. V usage is TRBV29-1 and J usage is TRBJ1-2; 8 bases are shared with TRBD1. The V segment lost 2 bases and the J segment 8 bases; nucleotides outside the gene matches: 7. CDR3 length equals 13 residues. Per germline, CDR1 SQVTM and CDR2 ANQGSEA.

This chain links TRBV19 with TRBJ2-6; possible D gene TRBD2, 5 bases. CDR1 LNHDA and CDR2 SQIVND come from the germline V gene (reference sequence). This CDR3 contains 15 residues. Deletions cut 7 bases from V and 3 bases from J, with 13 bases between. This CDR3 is CASTVGVFGANVLTF. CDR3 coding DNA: TGTGCCAGTACAGTGGGAGTGTTTGGGGCCAACGTCCTGACTTTC.

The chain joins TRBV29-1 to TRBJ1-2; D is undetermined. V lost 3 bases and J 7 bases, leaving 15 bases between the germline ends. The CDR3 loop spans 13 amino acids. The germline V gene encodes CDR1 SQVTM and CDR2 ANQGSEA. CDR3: CSVDEGKGVGYTF. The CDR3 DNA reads TGCAGCGTTGATGAGGGCAAGGGCGTTGGCTACACCTTC.

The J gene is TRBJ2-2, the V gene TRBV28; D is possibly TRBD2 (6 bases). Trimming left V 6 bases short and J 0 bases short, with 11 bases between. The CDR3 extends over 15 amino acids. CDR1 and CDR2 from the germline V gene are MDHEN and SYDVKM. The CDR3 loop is CASRVADSNTGELFF. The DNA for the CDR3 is TGTGCCAGCAGGGTAGCGGATTCGAACACCGGGGAGCTGTTTTTT.

CDR3 region: CASSLVERGHEQYF. The CDR3 DNA reads TGTGCCAGCAGTTTAGTCGAGCGGGGCCACGAGCAGTACTTC. The chain employs TRBV27 and TRBJ2-7; TRBD2 aligns across 7 bases. After removal of 2 bases from V and 5 bases from J, the junction contained 6 bases not matched to a gene. CDR3 size: 14 residues. The germline gives CDR1 MNHEY, CDR2 SMNVEV (reference sequence).

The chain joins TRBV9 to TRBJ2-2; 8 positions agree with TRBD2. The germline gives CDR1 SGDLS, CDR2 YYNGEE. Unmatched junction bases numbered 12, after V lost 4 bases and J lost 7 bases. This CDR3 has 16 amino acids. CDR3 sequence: CASSIRAGVTGGELFF. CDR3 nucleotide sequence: TGTGCCAGCAGCATCCGAGCGGGAGTAACGGGCGGGGAGCTGTTTTTT.

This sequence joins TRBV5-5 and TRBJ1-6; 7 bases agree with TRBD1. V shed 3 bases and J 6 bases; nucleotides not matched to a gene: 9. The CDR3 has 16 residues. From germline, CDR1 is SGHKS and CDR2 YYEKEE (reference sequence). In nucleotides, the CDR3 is TGTGCCAGCAGCTCCCCCCCCGGGACAGCTAATTCACCCCTCCACTTT. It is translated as CASSSPPGTANSPLHF.

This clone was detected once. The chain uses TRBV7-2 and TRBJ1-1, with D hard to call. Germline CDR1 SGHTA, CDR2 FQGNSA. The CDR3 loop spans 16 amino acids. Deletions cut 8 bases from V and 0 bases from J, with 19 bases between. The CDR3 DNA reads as TGTGCCAGCCAATCAGTCCGGTGGAGATTGAACACTGAAGCTTTCTTT. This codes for CASQSVRWRLNTEAFF.

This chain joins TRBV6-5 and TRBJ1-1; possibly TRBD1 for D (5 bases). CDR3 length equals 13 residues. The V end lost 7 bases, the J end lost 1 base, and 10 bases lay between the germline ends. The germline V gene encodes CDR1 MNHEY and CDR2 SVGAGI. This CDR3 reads CASTLGGNTEAFF. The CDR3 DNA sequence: TGTGCCAGCACGCTGGGGGGGAACACTGAAGCTTTCTTT.

Here the CDR3 reads CASSLDRGAHEQYF. The CDR3 bases are TGTGCCAGCAGCTTAGACCGGGGGGCCCACGAGCAGTACTTC. V is TRBV7-2 and J is TRBJ2-7, with D perhaps matching TRBD2 (7 bases). The CDR3 is 14 residues long. Per germline, CDR1 SGHTA and CDR2 FQGNSA. The V and J ends lost 1 base and 5 bases respectively, with 12 bases between them.

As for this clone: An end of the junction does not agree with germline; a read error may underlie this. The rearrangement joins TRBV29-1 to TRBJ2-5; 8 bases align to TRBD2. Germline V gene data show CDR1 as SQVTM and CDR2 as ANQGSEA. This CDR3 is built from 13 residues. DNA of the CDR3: TGCAGCGGGGGGCGGGGGGAAGAAGAGGCCCAGTACTTC. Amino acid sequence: CSGGRGEEEAQYF.

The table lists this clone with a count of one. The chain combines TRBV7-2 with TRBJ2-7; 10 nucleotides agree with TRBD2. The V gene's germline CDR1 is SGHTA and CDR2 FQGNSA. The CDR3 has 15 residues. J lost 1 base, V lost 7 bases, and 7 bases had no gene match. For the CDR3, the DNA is TGTGCCAGCACCCACGGACTAGCGGTTTCCTACGAGCAGTACTTC. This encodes CASTHGLAVSYEQYF. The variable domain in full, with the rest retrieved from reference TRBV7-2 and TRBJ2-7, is GAGVSQSPSNKVTEKGKDVELRCDPISGHTALYWYRQSLGQGLEFLIYFQGNSAPDKSGLPSDRFSAERTGGSVSTLTIQRTQQEDSAVYLCASTHGLAVSYEQYFGPGTRLTVT.

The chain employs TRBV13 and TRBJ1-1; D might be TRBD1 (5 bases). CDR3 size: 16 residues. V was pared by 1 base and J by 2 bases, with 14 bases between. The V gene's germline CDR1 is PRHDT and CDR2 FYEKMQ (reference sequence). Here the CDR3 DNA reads TGTGCCAGCAGCTTAGTAGTCTGGACAACCAACACTGAAGCTTTCTTT. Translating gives CASSLVVWTTNTEAFF.